Below, 23 T cell receptor beta chains from the same sample are listed, as sequenced in a study of breast tumors, draining lymph nodes, adjacent tissues (TCRdb year 2016). Receptors were amplified or captured by multiplex PCR. Instrument on record: Illumina HiSeq 2000. The public reads were quality trimmed at Q25 with fastp and then assembled into clones with MiXCR by TCRdb, keeping productive beta chains. Each CDR3 protein gets just one entry, which takes the most common genes and DNA from the rows behind it. This sample holds 70,000 or so distinct CDR3 sequences; less than 45% were observed only once. In total, the top ten clones hold over 7.5% of the sample. The sample was breast tumor tissue. Source of these receptors: a female donor with breast cancer. Some clones in this sample may be carry-over from other donors' samples.

This clonotype was counted ten times or more. The V and J genes are TRBV5-4 and TRBJ1-2; 7 bases align to TRBD1. Trimming removed 4 bases from V and 4 bases from J; junction bases left unmatched: 7. The CDR3 consists of 14 residues. The germline gives CDR1 SGHNT, CDR2 YYREEE (reference sequence). The DNA of the CDR3 is TGTGCCAGCAGCCCCGGGACAGCCTCCTATGGCTACACCTTC. Protein sequence: CASSPGTASYGYTF.

This clonotype was seen many times. This rearrangement joins TRBV24-1 to TRBJ1-2; D unclear. This CDR3 contains 13 residues. Per the germline V gene, CDR1 is KGHDR and CDR2 is SFDVKD. The ends were cut back, 6 bases at V and 3 bases at J, with 10 bases in the middle. The CDR3 DNA reads as TGTGCCACCAGTAGTCAGGTTCACTATGGCTACACCTTC. Amino acids: CATSSQVHYGYTF.

Note on this clonotype: This may arise from a read error, as a much more abundant clone is one base away. The rearrangement joins TRBV7-8 to TRBJ1-2, with D perhaps matching TRBD1 (5 bases). Germline assignment: CDR1 SGHVS and CDR2 FQNEAQ. The CDR3 has 16 residues. The CDR3 nucleotides are TGTGCCAGCAGCTTACAGAGTCAGGGAACTAACTATGGCTGCACCTTC. Its protein product is CASSLQSQGTNYGCTF.

Remarks on this clonotype: Germline is not matched at one junction end, which may reflect a read error. The chain combines TRBV7-9 with TRBJ1-3, with D perhaps matching TRBD1 (5 bases). The CDR3 totals 15 residues. Germline V CDR1 and CDR2: SEHNR, FQNEAQ (reference sequence). Written as DNA, the CDR3 is TGTGCCAGCAGCTTAGCTGGCGGGACTGGAAATACCATATATTTT. Amino acid sequence: CASSLAGGTGNTIYF.

There are many counts of this clonotype. V gene TRBV20-1 combines with J gene TRBJ2-3; D gene ambiguous. The germline V and J ends were trimmed by 2 bases and 6 bases, with 3 bases remaining between them. The CDR3 length is 10 residues. The germline gives CDR1 DFQATT, CDR2 SNEGSKA (reference sequence). The CDR3 loop reads CSARFDTQYF. The CDR3 DNA reads TGCAGTGCTAGATTTGATACGCAGTATTTT.

This clonotype was seen many times. V is TRBV20-1 and J is TRBJ1-6, with TRBD1 as a possible D gene (5 bases). CDR3 length: 15 residues. Deletions cut 5 bases from V and 6 bases from J, with 17 bases between. Germline V lookup: CDR1 DFQATT, CDR2 SNEGSKA (reference sequence). This chain's CDR3 is CSALSTRGGNSPLHF. CDR3 bases: TGCAGTGCTCTGTCAACCCGTGGGGGTAATTCACCCCTCCACTTT.

The rearrangement joins TRBV10-3 to TRBJ2-7, with D unresolved. The germline gives CDR1 ENHRY, CDR2 SYGVKD. The CDR3 runs to 16 residues. The V end was cut by 2 bases, the J end by 0 bases, with 14 bases between. The CDR3 coding sequence is TGTGCCATCAGTGAGCCTTACCAAGGGCCCTCCTACGAGCAGTACTTC. Translating it yields CAISEPYQGPSYEQYF.

Notes on this clonotype: A much larger clone differs from this one at a single base, so this may be a read error. V gene TRBV7-8 combines with J gene TRBJ2-5, with unresolved D. Germline CDR1 SGHVS, CDR2 FQNEAQ. The CDR3 extends over 15 amino acids. V was cut by 5 bases and J by 4 bases, with 17 bases left in between. The CDR3 DNA follows: TGTGCCAGCAGCATTCCGCTTGGAGCCTCAGAGACCCAGTACTTC. It codes for CASSIPLGASETQYF.

This chain uses TRBV25-1 with TRBJ1-6, with D unclear. The CDR3 covers 15 residues. V was cut by 4 bases and J by 5 bases, with 12 bases left in between. Germline V gene lookup returns CDR1 MGHDK and CDR2 SYGVNS. The CDR3 loop reads CASSARTDHNSPLHF. In DNA form, the CDR3 reads TGTGCCAGCAGTGCCCGGACGGATCATAATTCACCCCTCCACTTT. Supplemented by reference TRBV25-1 and TRBJ1-6, the full variable domain reads EADIYQTPRYLVIGTGKKITLECSQTMGHDKMYWYQQDPGMELHLIHYSYGVNSTEKGDLSSESTVSRIRTEHFPLTLESARPSHTSQYLCASSARTDHNSPLHFGNGTRLTVT.

Ten or more counts support this clonotype. The chain employs TRBV4-1 and TRBJ1-3; 9 bases are a match to TRBD1. This CDR3 comprises 18 residues. The germline V gene has CDR1 MGHRA and CDR2 YSYEKL. V dropped 0 bases and J dropped 4; count of bases not matched to a gene: 10. The CDR3 DNA is TGCGCCAGCAGCCAAGATGGGACAGGGTTTGTGGCGGGAAACACCATATATTTT. It is translated as CASSQDGTGFVAGNTIYF.

This clonotype was observed at least ten times. A much larger clone sits a single nucleotide away, making a read error possible. This chain links TRBV20-1 with TRBJ2-7; D is unclear. Germline V CDR1 and CDR2: DFQATT, SNEGSKA (reference sequence). The CDR3 is 15 amino acids. V was trimmed by 2 bases and J by 4 bases, leaving 18 bases between them. CDR3 DNA: TGCAGTGCTAGATTAGCAGGTGGGCAGGCGTACGAGCAGTACTTC. Protein: CSARLAGGQAYEQYF.

As to this clonotype: It may be a read error: a sequence one base away is much more abundant. The rearrangement joins TRBV27 to TRBJ2-1; 8 nucleotides line up with TRBD2. Per the germline V gene, CDR1 is MNHEY and CDR2 is SMNVEV (reference sequence). The CDR3 is 15 amino acids. Losses at the gene ends were 7 bases for V and 5 bases for J; bases not matched to a gene: 10. CDR3 sequence (DNA): TGTGCCAGCACCAAGAGCGGGAGTTCCCACAATGAGCAGTTCTTC. Its protein product is CASTKSGSSHNEQFF.

The rearrangement links TRBV7-3 to TRBJ1-2; D not certain. Germline assignment: CDR1 SGHTA and CDR2 FQGTGA. CDR3 length: 11 amino acids. CDR3 protein: CASWASYGYTF. The CDR3 DNA follows: TGTGCTTCCTGGGCGTCCTATGGCTACACCTTC.

The CDR3 DNA sequence: TGTGCCAGCAGCCCACTAGCGGACCTCTCTGGGGCCAACCTCCCGACTTTC. Protein: CASSPLADLSGANLPTF. This chain connects TRBV7-3 to TRBJ2-6, with TRBD2 matching over 8 bases. Germline V gives CDR1 SGHTA, CDR2 FQGTGA. The CDR3 is 17 residues long. V dropped 5 bases and J dropped 18; count of bases not matched to a gene: 24.

The sample holds a few counts of this clonotype. CDR3 residues: CARERAEGYGYTF. CDR3 coding DNA: TGTGCCAGAGAAAGGGCAGAAGGCTATGGCTACACCTTC. The V and J genes are TRBV2 and TRBJ1-2; no firm D call. The CDR3 is 13 residues long. The V end was cut by 9 bases, the J end by 4 bases, with 15 bases between. Germline V CDR1 and CDR2: SNHLY, FYNNEI.

Notes on this clonotype: The CDR3 does not end in the conserved phenylalanine or tryptophan, so this is likely a read error. V and J are TRBV19 and TRBJ2-3; 9 bases are a match to TRBD1. Germline assignment: CDR1 LNHDA and CDR2 SQIVND (reference sequence). The CDR3 length is 16 residues. Trimming removed 6 bases from V and 4 bases from J; junction bases left unmatched: 11. CDR3: CASRHAGTGRADTQYS. In DNA, the CDR3 is TGTGCCAGTAGACACGCCGGGACAGGGAGGGCAGATACGCAGTATTCT.

Points on this clonotype: One end of the junction does not line up with germline, which may come from a read error. V usage is TRBV7-2 and J usage is TRBJ1-1; tentatively, D is TRBD1 (5 bases). CDR1 and CDR2 (germline): SGHTA, FQGNSA. The CDR3 spans 15 residues. The CDR3 is CASSLMAGTNTEALF. In DNA, the CDR3 is TGTGCCAGCAGCTTAATGGCAGGGACGAACACTGAAGCTCTCTTT. The full variable domain, its missing parts supplied by reference TRBV7-2 and TRBJ1-1, is GAGVSQSPSNKVTEKGKDVELRCDPISGHTALYWYRQSLGQGLEFLIYFQGNSAPDKSGLPSDRFSAERTGGSVSTLTIQRTQQEDSAVYLCASSLMAGTNTEALFGQGTRLTVV.

Turning to this clonotype: One junction end disagrees with the germline gene, perhaps due to a read error. The V gene is TRBV10-1, the J gene TRBJ1-4, with a tentative D call TRBD1 (5 bases). Germline lookup yields CDR1 WNHNN and CDR2 SYGVQD (reference sequence). This CDR3 region has 18 residues. CDR3 coding DNA: TGCGCCAGCAAGGAGGCGAAAAAATCGGGACCGGTTAATGAAGAACTGTTTTTT. Translating it yields CASKEAKKSGPVNEELFF.

This clonotype was seen ten or more times. In DNA, the CDR3 is TGTGCCAGCAGGCCACCTGAGACAGATACGCAGTATTTT. It is translated as CASRPPETDTQYF. The J gene is TRBJ2-3, the V gene TRBV6-6; D gene unclear. The CDR3 is 13 amino acids. From germline, CDR1 is MNHNY and CDR2 SVGAGI (reference sequence). Trimming pared 6 bases from V and 3 bases from J, leaving 10 bases between.

The chain employs TRBV6-1 and TRBJ2-6, with 10 bases matching TRBD1. V shed 3 bases and J 2 bases; nucleotides not matched to a gene: 4. Germline lookup yields CDR1 MNHNS and CDR2 SASEGT. The CDR3 covers 17 residues. CDR3 sequence (DNA): TGTGCCAGCAGTGATGGGACAGGGGTCGCTGGGGCCAACGTCCTGACTTTC. It codes for CASSDGTGVAGANVLTF.

The chain has TRBV28 and TRBJ2-3; 10 bases map to TRBD1. V was pared by 11 bases and J by 0 bases, with 17 bases of the junction left unmatched. The germline V gene encodes CDR1 MDHEN and CDR2 SYDVKM. CDR3 size: 18 residues. DNA of the CDR3: TGTGCCGGCACCACACCGTACCGGGACAGGGGAAGCACAGATACGCAGTATTTT. Its translation is CAGTTPYRDRGSTDTQYF.

V and J are TRBV11-3 and TRBJ1-1, with TRBD1 matching 8 bases. The germline CDR1 and CDR2 sequences are SGHNT and YENEEA. CDR3 size: 15 residues. The J segment lost 1 base and the V segment lost 5 bases, leaving 6 bases of the junction unmatched. The CDR3, as DNA: TGTGCCAGCAGCCCTGGACAGGGACAGAACACTGAAGCTTTCTTT. Translated, it gives CASSPGQGQNTEAFF.

The chain links TRBV3-1 to TRBJ2-7; 10 positions agree with TRBD2. Germline CDR1 LGHDT, CDR2 YNNKEL (reference sequence). The CDR3 length is 15 residues. V shed 5 bases and J 3 bases; nucleotides not matched to a gene: 7. CDR3 DNA sequence: TGTGCCAGCAGCTTCGCCGGGACTAGCGACTACGAGCAGTACTTC. This encodes CASSFAGTSDYEQYF.